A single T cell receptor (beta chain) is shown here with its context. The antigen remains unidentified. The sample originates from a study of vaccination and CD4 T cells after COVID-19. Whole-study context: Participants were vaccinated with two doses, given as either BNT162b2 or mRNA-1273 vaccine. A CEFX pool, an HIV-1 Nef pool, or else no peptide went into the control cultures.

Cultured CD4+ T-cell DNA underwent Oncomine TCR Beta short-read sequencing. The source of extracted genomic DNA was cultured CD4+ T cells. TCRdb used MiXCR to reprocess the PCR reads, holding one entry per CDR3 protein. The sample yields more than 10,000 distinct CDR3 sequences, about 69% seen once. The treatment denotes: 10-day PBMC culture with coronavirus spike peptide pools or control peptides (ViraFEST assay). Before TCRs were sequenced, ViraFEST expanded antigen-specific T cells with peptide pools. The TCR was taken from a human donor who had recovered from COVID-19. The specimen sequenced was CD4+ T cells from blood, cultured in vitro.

CDR3 sequence reads: CSARGTARSYNSPLHF. As DNA, the CDR3 is TGCAGTGCTAGGGGGACAGCCCGCTCCTATAATTCACCCCTCCACTTT. The V call is TRBV20-1, the J call TRBJ1-6, with TRBD1 matching over 7 bases. The CDR3 loop spans 16 amino acids. Germline V gene lookup returns CDR1 DFQATT and CDR2 SNEGSKA (reference sequence). The ends lost 3 bases at V and 0 bases at J; junction bases unmatched: 5.